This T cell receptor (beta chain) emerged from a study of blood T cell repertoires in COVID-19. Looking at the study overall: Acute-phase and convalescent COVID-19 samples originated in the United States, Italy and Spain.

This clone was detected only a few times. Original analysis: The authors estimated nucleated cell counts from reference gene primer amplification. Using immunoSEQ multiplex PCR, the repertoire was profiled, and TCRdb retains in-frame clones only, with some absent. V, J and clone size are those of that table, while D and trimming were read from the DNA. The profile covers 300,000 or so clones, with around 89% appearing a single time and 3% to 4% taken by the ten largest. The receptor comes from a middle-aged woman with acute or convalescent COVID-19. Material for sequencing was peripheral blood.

In DNA form, the CDR3 reads TGCGCCAGCAGCCAAGACGGACAGGGGAACTATGGCTACACCTTC. It specifies CASSQDGQGNYGYTF. The V gene is TRBV4-1, the J gene TRBJ1-2, with TRBD1 matching 9 bases. Losses at the gene ends were 0 bases for V and 2 bases for J; bases not matched to a gene: 1. CDR3 length: 15 residues. CDR1 is MGHRA, CDR2 YSYEKL, per germline.